The 11 T cell receptor beta chains given below trace back to one sample, sequenced in a study of T cell changes during pregnancy in multiple sclerosis. The repertoire was sequenced with immunoSEQ multiplex PCR; TCRdb's copy has only in-frame clones and lacks some. The table shows more than 45,000 clones, with about 90% occurring only once. The sequencing here drew on CD4+ T cells from peripheral blood mononuclear cells, taken after pregnancy. These receptor sequences come from a female donor with multiple sclerosis, enrolled in a pregnancy study.

The genes are TRBV11-1 and TRBJ2-4; possible D gene TRBD2, 6 bases. Germline V gives CDR1 SGHAT, CDR2 FQDESV (reference sequence). The CDR3 loop spans 16 amino acids. V dropped 3 bases and J dropped 0 bases, with 12 bases sitting between them. The CDR3 sequence: CASSFGQGLAKNIQYF. In nucleotides, the CDR3 is TGTGCCAGCAGCTTTGGCCAGGGACTAGCCAAAAACATTCAGTACTTC.

The gene calls are TRBV7-9 and TRBJ2-4, with D perhaps TRBD2 (5 bases). This CDR3 has 15 amino acids. Trimming left V 4 bases short and J 4 bases short, with 14 bases between. Germline values: CDR1 SEHNR, CDR2 FQNEAQ (reference sequence). CDR3 sequence (DNA): TGTGCCAGCAGCTCCCCCCCGGGGTCAAAAAACATTCAGTACTTC. Amino acid sequence: CASSSPPGSKNIQYF. Filled out from reference TRBV7-9 and TRBJ2-4, the complete variable domain reads DTGVSQNPRHKITKRGQNVTFRCDPISEHNRLYWYRQTLGQGPEFLTYFQNEAQLEKSRLLSDRFSAERPKGSFSTLEIQRTEQGDSAMYLCASSSPPGSKNIQYFGAGTRLSVL.

The chain is built from TRBV13 and TRBJ2-2; D is unclear. V was cut by 5 bases and J by 4 bases, with 8 bases left in between. The CDR3 covers 13 residues. CDR1 is PRHDT, CDR2 FYEKMQ, per germline (reference sequence). The CDR3: CASSLDSTGELFF. The CDR3 DNA sequence: TGTGCCAGCAGCCTCGACTCCACCGGGGAGCTGTTTTTT.

The chain employs TRBV2 and TRBJ1-2, with TRBD1 matching 8 bases. Germline CDR1 and CDR2: SNHLY and FYNNEI. V lost 3 bases, J lost 8 bases, and 8 bases stayed unmatched. The CDR3 is made up of 14 amino acids. CDR3 sequence reads: CASSEIQGAGGYTF. The CDR3 DNA sequence: TGTGCCAGCAGTGAGATCCAGGGGGCCGGGGGCTACACCTTC.

The V and J genes are TRBV4-2 and TRBJ2-7; D may be TRBD1 (6 bases). The ends were cut back, 4 bases at V and 9 bases at J, with 13 bases in the middle. The length of the CDR3 is 12 residues. Germline-derived CDR1 and CDR2 are LGHNA and YNFKEQ. Here the CDR3 DNA reads TGTGCCAGCAGCCGTCATCCAGGGGTGCAGTACTTC. The encoded protein is CASSRHPGVQYF.

The V and J genes are TRBV4-1 and TRBJ1-5, with 7 bases that match TRBD1. Germline V gives CDR1 MGHRA, CDR2 YSYEKL. The V and J ends lost 4 bases and 6 bases, in that order; junction bases with no gene match: 6. The CDR3 extends over 14 amino acids. The CDR3 sequence: CASSPLTGTQPQHF. CDR3 DNA: TGCGCCAGCAGCCCACTGACAGGGACTCAGCCCCAGCATTTT.

The J gene is TRBJ1-2, the V gene TRBV7-3, with a tentative D call TRBD1 (6 bases). CDR1 is SGHTA, CDR2 FQGTGA, per germline. V dropped 3 bases and J dropped 7 bases, with 15 bases sitting between them. This CDR3 is 14 amino acids long. This CDR3 is CASSFGGPRGGYTF. CDR3 in DNA: TGTGCCAGCAGCTTTGGGGGCCCTAGGGGTGGCTACACCTTC. Together with reference TRBV7-3 and TRBJ1-2, the CDR3 gives the full variable domain: GAGVSQTPSNKVTEKGKYVELRCDPISGHTALYWYRQSLGQGPEFLIYFQGTGAADDSGLPNDRFFAVRPEGSVSTLKIQRTERGDSAVYLCASSFGGPRGGYTFGSGTRLTVV.

The J gene is TRBJ1-2, the V gene TRBV7-6; 8 nucleotides align to TRBD1. CDR3 length: 15 residues. Germline values: CDR1 SGHVS, CDR2 FNYEAQ. The J segment lost 4 bases and the V segment lost 4 bases, leaving 8 bases of the junction unmatched. This chain's CDR3 is CASSSTTGAIYGYTF. Written as DNA, the CDR3 is TGTGCCAGCAGCTCCACGACAGGGGCCATCTATGGCTACACCTTC.

The genes are TRBV5-6 and TRBJ1-6, with D perhaps TRBD1 (5 bases). The CDR3 consists of 19 residues. Trimming shortened V by 4 bases and J by 6 bases, and 26 bases separated the two germline ends. Germline lookup yields CDR1 SGHDT and CDR2 YYEEEE. This CDR3 is CASSRQGTHPLTTNSPLHF. In DNA, the CDR3 is TGTGCCAGCAGCCGTCAGGGTACCCATCCCCTGACCACTAATTCACCCCTCCACTTT.

This clone was seen only once. The chain employs TRBV6-5 and TRBJ2-7; 9 bases are shared with TRBD1. The CDR3 runs to 14 residues. Germline CDR1 is MNHEY and CDR2 is SVGAGI. V gave up 5 bases and J gave up 6 bases; unmatched junction bases: 8. This CDR3 reads CASSNGGQGVEQYF. The CDR3 region has the DNA TGTGCCAGCAGTAATGGGGGACAGGGAGTCGAGCAGTACTTC.

A single count supports this clone. The chain is built from TRBV10-3 and TRBJ1-1; D gene uncertain. This CDR3 spans 14 amino acids. Per germline, CDR1 ENHRY and CDR2 SYGVKD. Trimming cost V 7 bases and J 4 bases, with 16 bases left between them. The CDR3 is CAIIPGAPGTEAFF. In DNA, the CDR3 is TGTGCCATCATCCCGGGAGCCCCGGGCACTGAAGCTTTCTTT.